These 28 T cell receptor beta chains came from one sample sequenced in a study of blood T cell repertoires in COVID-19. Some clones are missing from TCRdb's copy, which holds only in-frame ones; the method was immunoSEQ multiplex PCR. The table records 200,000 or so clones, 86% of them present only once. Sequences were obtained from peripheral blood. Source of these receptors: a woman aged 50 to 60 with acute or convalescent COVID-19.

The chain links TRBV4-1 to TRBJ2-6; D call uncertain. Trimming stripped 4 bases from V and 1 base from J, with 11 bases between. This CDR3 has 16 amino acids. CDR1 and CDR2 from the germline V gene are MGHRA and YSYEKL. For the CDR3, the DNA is TGCGCCAGCAGCCCGAAGAGGCAGTCTGGGGCCAACGTCCTGACTTTC. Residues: CASSPKRQSGANVLTF.

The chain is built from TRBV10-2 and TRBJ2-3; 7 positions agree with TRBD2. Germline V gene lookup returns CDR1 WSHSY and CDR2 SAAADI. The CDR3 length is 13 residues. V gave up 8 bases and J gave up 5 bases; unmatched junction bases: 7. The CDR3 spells CASLAGEGDTQYF. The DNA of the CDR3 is TGCGCCAGCTTGGCGGGAGAGGGAGATACGCAGTATTTT.

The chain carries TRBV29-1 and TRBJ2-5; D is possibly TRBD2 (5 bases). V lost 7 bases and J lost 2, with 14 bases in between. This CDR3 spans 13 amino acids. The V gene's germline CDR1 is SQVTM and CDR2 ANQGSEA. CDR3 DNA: TGCAGCGCCCAGGCACGCGGGCAAGAGACCCAGTACTTC. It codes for CSAQARGQETQYF. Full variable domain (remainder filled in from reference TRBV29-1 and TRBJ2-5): SAVISQKPSRDICQRGTSLTIQCQVDSQVTMMFWYRQQPGQSLTLIATANQGSEATYESGFVIDKFPISRPNLTFSTLTVSNMSPEDSSIYLCSAQARGQETQYFGPGTRLLVL.

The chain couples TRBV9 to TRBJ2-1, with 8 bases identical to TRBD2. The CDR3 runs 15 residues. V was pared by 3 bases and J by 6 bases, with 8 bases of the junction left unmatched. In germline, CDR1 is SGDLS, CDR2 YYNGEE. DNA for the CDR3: TGTGCCAGCAGCGCCGACAGCGGGGGTACCAATGAGCAGTTCTTC. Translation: CASSADSGGTNEQFF.

CDR3 residues: CSVFRRDRPYEQYF. The CDR3 nucleotides read TGCAGCGTTTTCAGACGGGACAGACCCTACGAGCAGTACTTC. The V call is TRBV29-1, the J call TRBJ2-7; 7 bases agree with TRBD1. Germline values: CDR1 SQVTM, CDR2 ANQGSEA. J was trimmed by 2 bases and V by 5 bases; bases with no gene match: 9. This CDR3 contains 14 residues.

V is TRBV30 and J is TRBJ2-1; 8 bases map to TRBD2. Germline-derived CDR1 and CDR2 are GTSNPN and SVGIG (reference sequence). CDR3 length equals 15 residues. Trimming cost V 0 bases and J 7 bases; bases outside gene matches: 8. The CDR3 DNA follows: TGTGCCTGGAGTGTTCTAGCGGGTCTTGGGAATGAGCAGTTCTTC. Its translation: CAWSVLAGLGNEQFF.

CDR3 coding DNA: TGTGCCAGCTCCGAGGGACAGGGTTTAGTCCACGAGCAGTACTTC. It codes for CASSEGQGLVHEQYF. This sequence joins TRBV18 and TRBJ2-7; 9 bases line up with TRBD1. The CDR3 extends over 15 amino acids. CDR1 and CDR2 (germline): KGHSH, LQKENI. The ends lost 6 bases at V and 5 bases at J; junction bases unmatched: 11.

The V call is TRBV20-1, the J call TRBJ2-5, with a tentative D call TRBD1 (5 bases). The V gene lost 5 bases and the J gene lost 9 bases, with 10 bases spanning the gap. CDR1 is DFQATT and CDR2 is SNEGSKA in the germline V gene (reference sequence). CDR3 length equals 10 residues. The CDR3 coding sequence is TGCAGTGCTCACCTAGGGGCCCAGTACTTC. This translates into CSAHLGAQYF.

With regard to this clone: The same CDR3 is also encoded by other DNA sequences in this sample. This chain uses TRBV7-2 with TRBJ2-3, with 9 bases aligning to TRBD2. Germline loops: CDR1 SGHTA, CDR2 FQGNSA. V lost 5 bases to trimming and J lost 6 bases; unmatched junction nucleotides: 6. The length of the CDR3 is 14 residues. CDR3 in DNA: TGTGCCAGCAGCCCGGGACTAGCACCCGATACGCAGTATTTT. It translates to CASSPGLAPDTQYF. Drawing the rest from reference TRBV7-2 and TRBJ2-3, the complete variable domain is GAGVSQSPSNKVTEKGKDVELRCDPISGHTALYWYRQSLGQGLEFLIYFQGNSAPDKSGLPSDRFSAERTGGSVSTLTIQRTQQEDSAVYLCASSPGLAPDTQYFGPGTRLTVL.

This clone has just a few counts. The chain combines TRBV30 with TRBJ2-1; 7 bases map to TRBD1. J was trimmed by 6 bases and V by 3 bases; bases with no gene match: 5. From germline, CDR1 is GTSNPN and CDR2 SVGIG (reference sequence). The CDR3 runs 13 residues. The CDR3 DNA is TGTGCCTGGAGCGGGACAGCTAGCAATGAGCAGTTCTTC. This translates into CAWSGTASNEQFF.

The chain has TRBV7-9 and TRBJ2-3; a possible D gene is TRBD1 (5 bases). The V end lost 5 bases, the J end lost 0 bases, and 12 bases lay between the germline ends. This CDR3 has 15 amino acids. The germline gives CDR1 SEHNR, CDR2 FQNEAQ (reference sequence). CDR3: CASSPNQGSTDTQYF. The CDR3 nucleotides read TGTGCCAGCAGCCCAAATCAGGGTAGCACAGATACGCAGTATTTT. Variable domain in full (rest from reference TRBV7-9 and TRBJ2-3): DTGVSQNPRHKITKRGQNVTFRCDPISEHNRLYWYRQTLGQGPEFLTYFQNEAQLEKSRLLSDRFSAERPKGSFSTLEIQRTEQGDSAMYLCASSPNQGSTDTQYFGPGTRLTVL.

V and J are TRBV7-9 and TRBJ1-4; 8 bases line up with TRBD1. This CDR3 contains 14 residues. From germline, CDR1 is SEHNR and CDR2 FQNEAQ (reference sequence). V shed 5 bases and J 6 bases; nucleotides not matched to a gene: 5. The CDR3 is CASSPDRGYEKLFF. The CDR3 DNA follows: TGTGCCAGCAGCCCCGACAGGGGTTATGAAAAACTGTTTTTT.

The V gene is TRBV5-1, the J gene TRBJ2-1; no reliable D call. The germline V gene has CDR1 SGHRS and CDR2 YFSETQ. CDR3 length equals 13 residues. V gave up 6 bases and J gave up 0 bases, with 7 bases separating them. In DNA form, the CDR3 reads TGCGCCAGCAAGCCGAGCTCCTACAATGAGCAGTTCTTC. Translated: CASKPSSYNEQFF.

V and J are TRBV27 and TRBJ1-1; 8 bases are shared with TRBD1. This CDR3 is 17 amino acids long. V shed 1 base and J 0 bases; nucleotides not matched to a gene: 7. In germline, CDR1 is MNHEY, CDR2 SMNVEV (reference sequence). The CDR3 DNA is TGTGCCAGCAGTTTATTAGGGACAGGAGGGATGAACACTGAAGCTTTCTTT. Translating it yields CASSLLGTGGMNTEAFF.

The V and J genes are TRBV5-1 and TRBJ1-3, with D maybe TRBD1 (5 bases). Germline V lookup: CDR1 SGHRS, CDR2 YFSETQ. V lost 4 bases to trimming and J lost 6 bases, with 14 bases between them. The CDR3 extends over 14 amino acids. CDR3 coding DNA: TGCGCCAGCAGCCGGGACGGGGAGGCAAACACCATATATTTT. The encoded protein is CASSRDGEANTIYF.

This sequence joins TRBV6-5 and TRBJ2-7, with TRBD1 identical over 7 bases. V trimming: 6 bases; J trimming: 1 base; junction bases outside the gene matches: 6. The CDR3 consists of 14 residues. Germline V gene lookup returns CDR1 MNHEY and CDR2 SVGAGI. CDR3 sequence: CASRPNRGSYEQYF. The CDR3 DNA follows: TGTGCCAGCAGACCGAACAGGGGATCCTACGAGCAGTACTTC.

The CDR3 sequence is CASSYVRDYEQYF. The CDR3 DNA follows: TGTGCCAGCAGTTACGTCAGGGATTACGAGCAGTACTTC. V gene TRBV6-2 or TRBV6-3 combines with J gene TRBJ2-7; D is perhaps TRBD1 (5 bases). V was pared by 2 bases and J by 4 bases, with 9 bases between. Germline V gives CDR1 MNHEY, CDR2 SVGEGT. The CDR3 sequence is 13 residues long.

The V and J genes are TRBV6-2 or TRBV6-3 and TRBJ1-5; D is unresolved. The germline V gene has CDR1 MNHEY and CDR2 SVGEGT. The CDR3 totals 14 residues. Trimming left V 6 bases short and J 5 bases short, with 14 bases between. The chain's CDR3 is CASSYNRVDQPQHF. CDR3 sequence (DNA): TGTGCCAGCAGCTATAATCGGGTGGATCAGCCCCAGCATTTT.

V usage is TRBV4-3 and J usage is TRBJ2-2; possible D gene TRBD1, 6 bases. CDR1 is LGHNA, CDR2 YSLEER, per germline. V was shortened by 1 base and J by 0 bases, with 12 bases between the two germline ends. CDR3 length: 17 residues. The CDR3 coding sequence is TGCGCCAGCAGCCAAGGTTACAGGACAGCGAACACCGGGGAGCTGTTTTTT. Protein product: CASSQGYRTANTGELFF.

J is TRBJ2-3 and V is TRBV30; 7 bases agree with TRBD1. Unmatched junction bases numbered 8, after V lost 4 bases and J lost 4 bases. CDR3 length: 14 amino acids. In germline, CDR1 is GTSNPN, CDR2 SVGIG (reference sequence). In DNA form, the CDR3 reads TGTGCCTGGAAACAGGGGATCTCATCAGATACGCAGTATTTT. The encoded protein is CAWKQGISSDTQYF.

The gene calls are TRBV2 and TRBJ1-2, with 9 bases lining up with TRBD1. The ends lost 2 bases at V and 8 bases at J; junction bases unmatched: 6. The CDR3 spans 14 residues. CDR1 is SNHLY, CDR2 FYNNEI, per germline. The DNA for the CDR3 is TGTGCCAGCAGTGAATGGGACAGGGAGAGGGGCTACACCTTC. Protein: CASSEWDRERGYTF.

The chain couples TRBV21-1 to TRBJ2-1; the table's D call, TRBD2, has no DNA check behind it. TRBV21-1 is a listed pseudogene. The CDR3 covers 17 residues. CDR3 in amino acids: CASSRSVRGRAFYEQFF. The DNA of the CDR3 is TGTGCCAGCAGCCGAAGCGTCCGCGGGAGGGCCTTCTATGAGCAGTTCTTC.

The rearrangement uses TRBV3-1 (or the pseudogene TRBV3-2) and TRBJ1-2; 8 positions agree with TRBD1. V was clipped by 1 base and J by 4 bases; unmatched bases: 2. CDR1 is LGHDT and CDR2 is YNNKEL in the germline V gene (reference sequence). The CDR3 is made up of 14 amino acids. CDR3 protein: CASSQGTGTYGYTF. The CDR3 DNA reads TGTGCCAGCAGCCAAGGGACAGGGACCTATGGCTACACCTTC.

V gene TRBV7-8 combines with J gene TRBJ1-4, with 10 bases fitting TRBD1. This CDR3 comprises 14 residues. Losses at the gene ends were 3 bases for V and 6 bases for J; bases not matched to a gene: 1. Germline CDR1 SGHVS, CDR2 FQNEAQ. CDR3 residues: CASSLDRGDEKLFF. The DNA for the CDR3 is TGTGCCAGCAGCTTGGACAGGGGGGATGAAAAACTGTTTTTT. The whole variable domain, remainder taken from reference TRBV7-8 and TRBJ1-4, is GAGVSQSPRYKVAKRGQDVALRCDPISGHVSLFWYQQALGQGPEFLTYFQNEAQLDKSGLPSDRFFAERPEGSVSTLKIQRTQQEDSAVYLCASSLDRGDEKLFFGSGTQLSVL.

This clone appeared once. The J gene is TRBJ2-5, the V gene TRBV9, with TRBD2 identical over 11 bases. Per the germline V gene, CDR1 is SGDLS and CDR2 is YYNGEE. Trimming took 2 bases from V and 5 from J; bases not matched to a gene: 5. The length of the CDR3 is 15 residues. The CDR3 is CASSVSSGGWETQYF. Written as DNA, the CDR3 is TGTGCCAGCAGCGTTTCTAGCGGGGGGTGGGAGACCCAGTACTTC.

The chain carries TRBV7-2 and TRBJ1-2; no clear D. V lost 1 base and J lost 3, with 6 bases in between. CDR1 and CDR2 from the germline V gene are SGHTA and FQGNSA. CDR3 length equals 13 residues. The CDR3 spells CASSLDSYYGYTF. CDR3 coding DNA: TGTGCCAGCAGCTTAGATAGCTACTATGGCTACACCTTC.

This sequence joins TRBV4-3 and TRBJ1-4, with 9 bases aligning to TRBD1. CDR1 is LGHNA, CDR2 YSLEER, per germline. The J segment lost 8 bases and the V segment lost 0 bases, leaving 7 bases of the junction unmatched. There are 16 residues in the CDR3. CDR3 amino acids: CASSQDRGTGTEKLFF. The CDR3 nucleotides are TGCGCCAGCAGCCAAGATCGGGGGACAGGGACCGAAAAACTGTTTTTT.

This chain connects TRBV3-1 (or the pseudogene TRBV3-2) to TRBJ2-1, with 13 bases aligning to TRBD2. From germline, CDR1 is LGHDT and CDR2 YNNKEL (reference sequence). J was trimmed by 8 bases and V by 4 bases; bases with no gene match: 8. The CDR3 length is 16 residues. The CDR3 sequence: CASSLGLAGAMDEQFF. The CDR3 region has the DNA TGTGCCAGCAGCCTTGGACTAGCGGGAGCGATGGATGAGCAGTTCTTC.